The rows below give T cell receptor beta chains drawn from one sample of a study of blood T cell repertoires in COVID-19. The table came from immunoSEQ multiplex PCR; TCRdb's copy has only in-frame clones and leaves some out. Of hundreds of thousands of clones in the sample, 90% were seen once. Sequencing was carried out using peripheral blood. Source of these receptors: a woman aged 18-29 years with acute or convalescent COVID-19. Each CDR3 is given with its conserved first and last residue. Each record gives: CDR3 length, V gene, CDR3 protein.

15 TRBV27 CASSLRTGLNTEAFF
16 TRBV5-6 CASSFLDSSLNYGYTF
15 TRBV14 CASSQEGQGIYGYTF
19 TRBV5-1 CASSRGPGLAGRNTGELFF
11 TRBV30 CAWSLSYEQYF
15 TRBV18 CASSQQTAINEKLFF
14 TRBV7-6 CASSPDRGLGPLHF
14 TRBV7-2 CASSPDRGRETQYF
16 TRBV4-1 CASSQPSRQGLYGYTF
15 TRBV27 CASSQRQGIGSPLHF
13 TRBV15 CASARGFNEKLFF
13 TRBV4-1 CASSRTPEHEQYF
13 TRBV10-3 CAISEPARGGYTF
14 TRBV2 CASSRTGVNSPLHF
14 TRBV5-6 CASSLGQVDYEQYF
12 TRBV2 CASSAYTDTQYF
15 TRBV7-2 CASSLDKGASQPQHF
16 TRBV19 CASTSWGTGNTGELFF
16 TRBV27 CASSPSGLTPQETQYF
11 TRBV5-1 CASSQGTEAFF
13 TRBV27 CASSFRGLYGYTF
17 TRBV15 CATSSRDRVSSYNEQFF